These 30 T cell receptor beta chains were all obtained from the same sample, sequenced in a study of T cells in women clearing cervical HPV infection. Assay used: immunoSEQ multiplex PCR; TCRdb lists only in-frame clones, some missing. This sample contains about 30,000 clones. Sequenced material: blood buffy coat. The origin of the receptors is a woman aged 18 to 75 with a cervical HPV16 infection that either progressed to CIN3+ or cleared (not recorded which).

Notes on this clone: The CDR3 end falls 3 residues outside the read, so it is completed with the germline J gene. The gene calls are TRBV4-2 and TRBJ2-2, with 9 bases lining up with TRBD2. V lost 4 bases and J lost 8; bases outside the gene matches: 17. CDR1 LGHNA and CDR2 YNFKEQ come from the germline V gene. This CDR3 has 18 amino acids. CDR3 residues: CASSRPGLANPLGGELFF. CDR3 DNA, as far as it was read: TGTGCCAGCAGCCGGCCGGGACTAGCTAATCCCTTAGGTGGGGAG.

The sequenced part of the CDR3 DNA is TGTGCCAGCAGTCCGCTAGCGAACACCGGGGAG. Translated: CASSPLANTGE. The entire CDR3 protein reads CASSPLANTGELFF. The chain has TRBV6-4 and TRBJ2-2; D gene uncertain. Read coverage stops 3 residues before the CDR3 terminus; the germline J gene supplies the remainder. Germline V CDR1 and CDR2: MRHNA, SNTAGT. CDR3 size: 14 residues. With 5 bases removed from V and 0 bases from J, the gap between germline ends came to 7 bases.

A remark on this clone: The read terminates 3 residues before the CDR3 end, so the remaining end is supplied by the germline J gene. The gene calls are TRBV20-1 and TRBJ2-1; TRBD2 matches 10 bases. V trimming: 5 bases; J trimming: 5 bases; junction bases outside the gene matches: 12. The CDR3 covers 16 residues. Germline V gene sequence: CDR1 DFQATT, CDR2 SNEGSKA (reference sequence). CDR3 DNA, as far as it was read: TGCAGTGCTGATCCTAGCGGGAGTGAGTTAAACAATGAG. Its translation: CSADPSGSELNNE. The complete CDR3 reads CSADPSGSELNNEQFF.

Remarks on this clone: The sequence runs out 3 residues before the end of the CDR3; the remainder is reconstructed from the germline J gene. The genes are TRBV19 and TRBJ2-2, with D perhaps assigned TRBD1 or TRBD2 (5 bases each). The CDR3 extends over 14 amino acids. V was pared by 7 bases and J by 4 bases, with 13 bases between. Germline CDR1 reads LNHDA; CDR2 reads SQIVND (reference sequence). The CDR3 spells CASTETEGTGELFF. The CDR3 DNA, read in part, is TGTGCCAGTACAGAGACAGAGGGCACCGGGGAG.

The CDR3 bases that were read are TGCAGTGCTAGATACACGGGACTAGCGGGAGGCCAAGAGACC. Its translation is CSARYTGLAGGQET. The entire CDR3 protein is CSARYTGLAGGQETQYF. The gene calls are TRBV20-1 and TRBJ2-5; 15 bases agree with TRBD2. The read ends 3 residues shy of where the CDR3 ends; the end is completed using the germline J gene. Germline V gene sequence: CDR1 DFQATT, CDR2 SNEGSKA (reference sequence). This CDR3 spans 17 amino acids. Trimming removed 2 bases from V and 1 base from J; junction bases left unmatched: 5.

Worth noting for this clone: The read terminates 3 residues before the CDR3 end, so the remaining end is supplied by the germline J gene. The J gene is TRBJ1-2, the V gene TRBV5-6; possibly TRBD1 for D (6 bases). CDR3 size: 14 residues. Germline CDR1 and CDR2: SGHDT and YYEEEE. V gave up 0 bases and J gave up 4 bases, with 10 bases separating them. The CDR3 bases that were read are TGTGCCAGCAGCTTGGACCGGACAGCCTATGGC. Translated, it gives CASSLDRTAYG. The complete CDR3 protein is CASSLDRTAYGYTF. The full variable domain, in which reference TRBV5-6 and TRBJ1-2 provide the parts outside the CDR3, is DAGVTQSPTHLIKTRGQQVTLRCSPKSGHDTVSWYQQALGQGPQFIFQYYEEEERQRGNFPDRFSGHQFPNYSSELNVNALLLGDSALYLCASSLDRTAYGYTFGSGTRLTVV.

Points on this clone: From the germline J gene comes the end of the CDR3, since the read stops 3 residues before it. The V and J genes are TRBV20-1 and TRBJ2-1; 9 bases map to TRBD2. The CDR3 contains 17 residues. Per germline, CDR1 DFQATT and CDR2 SNEGSKA (reference sequence). The trim removed 0 bases at V and 4 bases at J, leaving 10 bases unmatched. This CDR3 reads CSARDLRREGSYNEQFF. Partial CDR3 DNA: TGCAGTGCTAGAGATCTAAGGCGGGAGGGCTCGTACAATGAG.

About this clone: The DNA ends 3 residues before the CDR3 does, and the rest of the CDR3 is filled in from the germline J gene. This rearrangement joins TRBV5-1 to TRBJ2-2; 12 nucleotides line up with TRBD1. From germline, CDR1 is SGHRS and CDR2 YFSETQ. The CDR3 is 16 residues long. The sequenced CDR3 bases are TGCGCCAGCAGCTCGGGACAGGGGGCGACTAATGAAAAG. It is translated as CASSSGQGATNEK. Given in full, the CDR3 is CASSSGQGATNEKLFF.

With respect to this clone: Read sequence stops 3 residues before the CDR3 end, and the germline J gene provides the missing end. The rearrangement uses TRBV12-3 or TRBV12-4 and TRBJ1-2; 10 bases match TRBD1. The CDR3 is 17 residues long. The part of the CDR3 DNA that was read is TGTGCCAGCACTCCAATTGCGCTCGGGACAGGGGCGCTGGGC. Translating gives CASTPIALGTGALG. The entire CDR3 sequence reads CASTPIALGTGALGYTF.

A remark on this clone: At one of its ends the junction is not consistent with the germline gene, which may arise from a read error. Sequencing ends 3 residues short of the CDR3 end; the germline J gene provides the rest. The same CDR3 can be traced to other DNA sequences in this sample. The V call is TRBV30, the J call TRBJ1-3; D is uncertain. This CDR3 is 14 amino acids long. Germline CDR1 and CDR2: GTSNPN and SVGIG (reference sequence). The DNA read from the CDR3 is TGTGCCTGGAGTCGACTCAACTCTGGAAACACA. It yields the protein CAWSRLNSGNT. From start to end, the CDR3 is CAWSRLNSGNTIYF. Looking up the rest from reference TRBV30 and TRBJ1-3 gives the full variable domain: SQTIHQWPATLVQPVGSPLSLECTVEGTSNPNLYWYRQAAGRGLQLLFYSVGIGQISSEVPQNLSASRPQDRQFILSSKKLLLSDSGFYLCAWSRLNSGNTIYFGEGSWLTVV.

Note on this clone: The read finishes 3 residues shy of the CDR3 end, and the germline J gene is used to complete it. This rearrangement joins TRBV28 to TRBJ2-1; D call uncertain. Deletions cut 7 bases from V and 1 base from J, with 17 bases between. There are 16 residues in the CDR3. Per the germline V gene, CDR1 is MDHEN and CDR2 is SYDVKM. CDR3 amino acids: CASIKGGRGSYNEQFF. Incomplete CDR3 DNA: TGTGCCAGCATCAAAGGCGGTCGTGGGTCCTACAATGAG.

With respect to this clone: The CDR3 end is not reached by the read, which stops 3 residues before it; the germline J gene fills it in. This sequence joins TRBV7-9 and TRBJ2-2; TRBD2 matches 12 bases. With 4 bases clipped from V and 6 bases from J, the junction kept 3 bases outside the gene matches. CDR1 SEHNR and CDR2 FQNEAQ come from the germline V gene (reference sequence). The CDR3 consists of 15 residues. CDR3 bases read: TGTGCCAGCAGCTCCCGACTAGCGGGAGCCGGGGAG. Protein: CASSSRLAGAGE. The full CDR3 reads CASSSRLAGAGELFF.

Concerning this clone: The sequence runs out 3 residues before the end of the CDR3; the remainder is reconstructed from the germline J gene. V usage is TRBV12-3 or TRBV12-4 and J usage is TRBJ2-7, with TRBD2 identical over 11 bases. J was trimmed by 1 base and V by 6 bases; bases with no gene match: 11. The CDR3 runs 17 residues. The DNA read from the CDR3 is TGTGCCAGCAGCCCCCCCCTCCTAGCGGGAGGTTCCTACGAG. Its translation: CASSPPLLAGGSYE. The complete CDR3 sequence is CASSPPLLAGGSYEQYF.

In the case of this clone: From the germline J gene comes the end of the CDR3, since the read stops 3 residues before it. The chain is built from TRBV29-1 and TRBJ2-3; D might be TRBD2 (6 bases). Trimming left V 3 bases short and J 2 bases short, with 12 bases between. The CDR3 contains 14 residues. Looked up from germline, CDR1 is SQVTM and CDR2 is ANQGSEA. CDR3 amino acids: CSVEGVAVTDTQYF. CDR3 DNA, as far as it was read: TGCAGCGTTGAGGGGGTAGCGGTCACAGATACG.

Points on this clone: The read is 3 residues too short to cover the CDR3 end, so that end is filled in from the germline J gene. The V and J genes are TRBV5-1 and TRBJ2-7; D not resolved. V lost 2 bases, J lost 2 bases, and 8 bases lay in between. Germline-derived CDR1 and CDR2 are SGHRS and YFSETQ. CDR3 length: 13 residues. The part of the CDR3 DNA that was read is TGCGCCAGCAGCTTAGAGCCAACCTACGAG. Protein product: CASSLEPTYE. From start to end, the CDR3 is CASSLEPTYEQYF.

As concerns this clone: From the germline J gene comes the end of the CDR3, since the read stops 3 residues before it. The chain is built from TRBV20-1 and TRBJ2-7; 7 nucleotides agree with TRBD1. J lost 4 bases, V lost 5 bases, and 17 bases had no gene match. Germline V lookup: CDR1 DFQATT, CDR2 SNEGSKA (reference sequence). The CDR3 is made up of 16 amino acids. The CDR3 bases that were read are TGCAGTGCTCCTAGTGTGGGACAGAGATTTCGTTACGAG. Translated: CSAPSVGQRFRYE. The whole CDR3 protein reads CSAPSVGQRFRYEQYF.

As for this clone: The read halts 3 residues ahead of the CDR3 end, with the missing end drawn from the germline J gene. J is TRBJ2-7 and V is TRBV29-1; possible D gene TRBD2, 6 bases. Germline assignment: CDR1 SQVTM and CDR2 ANQGSEA. V was clipped by 3 bases and J by 6 bases, with 15 bases between them. The CDR3 runs to 13 residues. The part of the CDR3 DNA that was read is TGCAGCGTTGATCTTGCCGGGGGTGGCGAG. It is translated as CSVDLAGGGE. The full CDR3 sequence reads CSVDLAGGGEQYF.

Comments on this clone: The CDR3 goes on 3 residues after the read ends, and that part is filled in from the germline J gene. This chain connects TRBV2 to TRBJ2-1; 9 bases are shared with TRBD2. The V segment lost 11 bases and the J segment 5 bases; nucleotides outside the gene matches: 10. Germline assignment: CDR1 SNHLY and CDR2 FYNNEI. The CDR3 extends over 14 amino acids. The sequenced CDR3 bases are TGTGCCGGAACCCTAGCGGGGACTAACAATGAG. Translation: CAGTLAGTNNE. The entire CDR3 is CAGTLAGTNNEQFF.

On this clone itself: The read is 3 residues too short to cover the CDR3 end, so that end is filled in from the germline J gene. The V call is TRBV7-2, the J call TRBJ2-7; 9 positions agree with TRBD2. Losses at the gene ends were 2 bases for V and 5 bases for J; bases not matched to a gene: 4. Germline CDR1 SGHTA, CDR2 FQGNSA. The CDR3 has 14 residues. The CDR3 bases that were read are TGTGCCAGCAGCTTATATCGACTAGCGGACGAG. This gives the protein CASSLYRLADE. The full CDR3 is CASSLYRLADEQYF.

Concerning this clone: The observed sequence ends 3 residues before the CDR3 terminus, with the missing tail filled in from the germline J gene. V and J are TRBV19 and TRBJ1-4; 12 bases fit TRBD1. Looked up from germline, CDR1 is LNHDA and CDR2 is SQIVND (reference sequence). This CDR3 spans 14 amino acids. The ends lost 5 bases at V and 6 bases at J; junction bases unmatched: 1. The CDR3 region is CASSGTGGHEKLFF. Partial CDR3 DNA: TGTGCCAGTAGTGGGACAGGGGGCCATGAAAAA.

In regard to this clone: The missing CDR3 end, 3 residues past where the read stops, is filled in from the germline J gene. The V call is TRBV11-2, the J call TRBJ2-3, with TRBD2 identical over 10 bases. Looked up from germline, CDR1 is SGHAT and CDR2 is FQNNGV. The CDR3 is 15 residues long. The sequenced part of the CDR3 DNA is TGTGCCAGCAGCTTAGATGGACTAGCGGAAGAGACG. This gives the protein CASSLDGLAEET. The complete CDR3 sequence is CASSLDGLAEETQYF.

A note on this clone: The read ends 3 residues before the CDR3 terminus; that terminus is restored from the germline J gene. This chain connects TRBV12-3 or TRBV12-4 to TRBJ2-2; TRBD2 matches at 8 bases. This CDR3 contains 15 residues. The V gene end was trimmed by 4 bases and the J gene end by 3 bases; junction bases not matched to a gene: 4. CDR3 DNA (partial): TGTGCCAGCAGTTATTTAGCGGGGTACACCGGGGAG. As protein: CASSYLAGYTGE. The full-length CDR3 reads as CASSYLAGYTGELFF.

In regard to this clone: Read sequence stops 3 residues before the CDR3 end, and the germline J gene provides the missing end. The chain couples TRBV7-9 to TRBJ1-2, with TRBD1 matching over 7 bases. The CDR3 has 13 amino acids. Germline CDR1 is SEHNR and CDR2 is FQNEAQ (reference sequence). The CDR3 protein is CASSLVRGNDYTF. The sequenced CDR3 bases are TGTGCCAGCAGCTTAGTCAGGGGGAACGAC. Filled out from reference TRBV7-9 and TRBJ1-2, the complete variable domain reads DTGVSQNPRHKITKRGQNVTFRCDPISEHNRLYWYRQTLGQGPEFLTYFQNEAQLEKSRLLSDRFSAERPKGSFSTLEIQRTEQGDSAMYLCASSLVRGNDYTFGSGTRLTVV.

Concerning this clone: The read terminates 3 residues before the CDR3 end, so the remaining end is supplied by the germline J gene. The V gene is TRBV7-6, the J gene TRBJ2-2; a possible D gene is TRBD1 (5 bases). Trimming removed 3 bases from V and 1 base from J, with 9 bases in between. Germline CDR1 is SGHVS and CDR2 is FNYEAQ. CDR3 length equals 15 residues. The CDR3: CASSFRGLNTGELFF. The DNA read from the CDR3 is TGTGCCAGCAGCTTTAGGGGATTGAACACCGGGGAG.

On this clone: From the germline J gene comes the end of the CDR3, since the read stops 3 residues before it. The V and J genes are TRBV6-4 and TRBJ2-1, with 8 bases lining up with TRBD2. Germline CDR1 MRHNA, CDR2 SNTAGT. V gave up 5 bases and J gave up 9 bases; unmatched junction bases: 9. This CDR3 spans 14 amino acids. The sequenced part of the CDR3 DNA is TGTGCCAGCAGTATCGGGCTAGCGGGTAGTGAG. Translation gives CASSIGLAGSE. The CDR3 in its entirety is CASSIGLAGSEQFF.

On this clone: From the germline J gene comes the end of the CDR3, since the read stops 3 residues before it. The V gene is TRBV5-6, the J gene TRBJ2-2; 8 nucleotides match TRBD1. CDR1 and CDR2 from the germline V gene are SGHDT and YYEEEE. The CDR3 sequence is 13 residues long. Partial CDR3 DNA: TGTGCCAGTTCGGACAGGGCCGGGGAAAAG. This encodes CASSDRAGEK. The entire CDR3 protein reads CASSDRAGEKLFF.

Concerning this clone: The read gets to within 3 residues of the CDR3 end, and the germline J gene fills in the rest. The V gene is TRBV20-1, the J gene TRBJ1-1, with 12 bases fitting TRBD1. With V trimmed by 5 bases and J by 5 bases, 6 bases remained unmatched. This CDR3 contains 14 residues. Germline-derived CDR1 and CDR2 are DFQATT and SNEGSKA (reference sequence). The CDR3 here is CSASGTGGRTEAFF. Partial CDR3 DNA: TGCAGTGCTTCCGGGACAGGGGGCAGGACTGAA.

As for this clone: The read is 3 residues too short to cover the CDR3 end, so that end is filled in from the germline J gene. The chain links TRBV5-6 to TRBJ2-5, with D unclear. The CDR3 is made up of 15 amino acids. The germline V and J ends were trimmed by 4 bases and 3 bases, with 16 bases remaining between them. Germline V CDR1 and CDR2: SGHDT, YYEEEE. Here the CDR3 reads CASSRYGRLEETQYF. The covered CDR3 bases are TGTGCCAGCAGCCGGTACGGTCGACTCGAAGAGACC.

To note about this clone: The read ends 3 residues early relative to the CDR3; the germline J gene fills the gap. V usage is TRBV2 and J usage is TRBJ2-3, with TRBD2 as a possible D gene (6 bases). Germline V gives CDR1 SNHLY, CDR2 FYNNEI. CDR3 size: 13 residues. CDR3 DNA (partial): TGTGCCAGCAGTGAGGGGGGTAATCAGCCG. This gives the protein CASSEGGNQP. The whole CDR3 is CASSEGGNQPQYF.

For this clone: Read data end 3 residues before the CDR3 end; the end is taken from the germline J gene. V and J are TRBV5-4 and TRBJ2-7; TRBD2 matches 7 bases. V dropped 2 bases and J dropped 2; count of bases not matched to a gene: 4. The CDR3 is 14 amino acids. Per the germline V gene, CDR1 is SGHNT and CDR2 is YYREEE (reference sequence). CDR3 DNA, as far as it was read: TGTGCCAGCAGCTTAGCGGGGCTAACCTACGAG. This gives the protein CASSLAGLTYE. The whole CDR3 protein reads CASSLAGLTYEQYF.